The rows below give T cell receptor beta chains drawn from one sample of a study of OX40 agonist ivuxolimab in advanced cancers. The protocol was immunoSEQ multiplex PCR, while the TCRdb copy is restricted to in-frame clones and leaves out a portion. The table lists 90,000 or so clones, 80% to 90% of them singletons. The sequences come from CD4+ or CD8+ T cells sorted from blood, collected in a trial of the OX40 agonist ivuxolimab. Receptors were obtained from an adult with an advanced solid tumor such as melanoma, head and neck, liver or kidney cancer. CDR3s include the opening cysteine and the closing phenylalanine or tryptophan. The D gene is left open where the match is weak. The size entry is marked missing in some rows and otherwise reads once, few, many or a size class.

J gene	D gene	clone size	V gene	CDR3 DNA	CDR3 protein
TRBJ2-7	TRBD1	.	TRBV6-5	TGTGCCAGCAGTCCCCTCGGTGCAGGGGGAAACGAGCAGTACTTC	CASSPLGAGGNEQYF
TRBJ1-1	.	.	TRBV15	TGTGCCACCAGCAGAGATAAAGGAAACACTGAAGCTTTCTTT	CATSRDKGNTEAFF
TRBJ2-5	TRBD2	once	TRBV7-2	TGTGCCAGCAGCTTGACTAGCGGGAGGGCCGGGGAGACCCAGTACTTC	CASSLTSGRAGETQYF
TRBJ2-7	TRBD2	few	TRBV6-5	TGTGCCAGCACCAAGGCCGGGACTAGCTCCTACGAGCAGTACTTC	CASTKAGTSSYEQYF
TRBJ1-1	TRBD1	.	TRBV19	TGTGCCAGTAGTATAGTGACAGGGGGCGCGAGGGACACTGAAGCTTTCTTT	CASSIVTGGARDTEAFF
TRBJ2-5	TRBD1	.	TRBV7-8	TGTGCCAGCAGCTTAGTTAAAGGGACAGAAATTCAAGAGACCCAGTACTTC	CASSLVKGTEIQETQYF
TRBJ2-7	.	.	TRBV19	TGTGCCAGTAGTATATCCAGGGATTTCTACGAGCAGTACTTC	CASSISRDFYEQYF
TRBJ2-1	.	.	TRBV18	TGTGCCAGCACACCTACGGGGAACCCTCACAATGAGCAGTTCTTC	CASTPTGNPHNEQFF
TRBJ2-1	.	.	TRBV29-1	TGCAGATCTGACCGATACAATGAGCAGTTCTTC	CRSDRYNEQFF
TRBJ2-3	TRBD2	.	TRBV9	TGTGCCAGCAGCGTCGGTGGGGCTAGCGGGGACGCCACAGATACGCAGTATTTT	CASSVGGASGDATDTQYF
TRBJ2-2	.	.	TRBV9	TGTGCCAGCAGCGTAGCGGACAGATCCACCGGGGAGCTGTTTTTT	CASSVADRSTGELFF
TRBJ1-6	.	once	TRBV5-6	TGTGCCAGCAGCCCCCCCAGGGCAGTCTCACCCCTCCACTTT	CASSPPRAVSPLHF
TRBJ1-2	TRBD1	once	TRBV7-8	TGTGCCAGCAGCATGCGGACAGGGCTAGGCTATGGCTACACCTTC	CASSMRTGLGYGYTF
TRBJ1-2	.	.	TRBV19	TGTGCCAGTACGGTCCCCGGGAGGTATGGCTACACCTTC	CASTVPGRYGYTF
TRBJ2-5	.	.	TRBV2	TGTGCCAGCAGGACGGGGGCGGGAGAGACCCAGTACTTC	CASRTGAGETQYF
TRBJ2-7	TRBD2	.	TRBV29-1	TGCAGCGCCGGGACTAGCAGCTACGAGCAGTACTTC	CSAGTSSYEQYF
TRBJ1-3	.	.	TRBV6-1	TGTGCCAGCAGTGAACCAGGACTGCTGGAGGGAAACACCATATATTTT	CASSEPGLLEGNTIYF
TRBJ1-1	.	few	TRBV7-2	TGTGCCAGCAGCTTATTGGACAGTGAAGCTTTCTTT	CASSLLDSEAFF
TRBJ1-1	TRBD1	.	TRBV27	TGTGCCAGCAGTTCCCTTCAGGGGGGGAACACTGAAGCTTTCTTT	CASSSLQGGNTEAFF
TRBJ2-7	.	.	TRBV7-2	TGTGCCAGCAGCTCTACCGTCCAGGGTGGGTACGAGCAGTACTTC	CASSSTVQGGYEQYF
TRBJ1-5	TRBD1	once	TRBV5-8	TGTGCCAGCAACCTCCACAGGGGGGGAGGTATTGCCAGCAATCAGCCCCAGCATTTT	CASNLHRGGGIASNQPQHF
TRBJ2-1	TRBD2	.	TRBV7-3	TGTGCCAGCAGCACGACGACTAGCGCCTACAATGAGCAGTTCTTC	CASSTTTSAYNEQFF
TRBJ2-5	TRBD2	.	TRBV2	TGTGCCAGCAGTTCCCCAGGACTAGCTATGGGAGGGAGGCAAGAGACCCAGTACTTC	CASSSPGLAMGGRQETQYF
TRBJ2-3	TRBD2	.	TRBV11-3	TGTGCCAGCAGCTTGGGACTAGCGGGGGGCCCAGATACGCAGTATTTT	CASSLGLAGGPDTQYF
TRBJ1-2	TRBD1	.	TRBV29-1	TGCAGCGTCGGCCCGGGACAGGGGATCGGCTACACCTTC	CSVGPGQGIGYTF
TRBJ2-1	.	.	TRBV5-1	TGCGCCAGCACTCCGGGGGGCCCGGTTGGTGAGCAGTTCTTC	CASTPGGPVGEQFF
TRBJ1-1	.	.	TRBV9	TGTGCCAGCAGCGTAGGAGGGGTCGGGAACACTGAAGCTTTCTTT	CASSVGGVGNTEAFF
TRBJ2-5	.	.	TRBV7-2	TGTGCCAGCAGCTTAGCGGGGGGGCGTGAGACCCAGTACTTC	CASSLAGGRETQYF
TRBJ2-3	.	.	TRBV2	TGTGCCAGCACCAGGGCCCGCACAGATACGCAGTATTTT	CASTRARTDTQYF